The 15 T cell receptor beta chains below all came from one sample that was sequenced in a study of T cells in women clearing cervical HPV infection. Here immunoSEQ multiplex PCR was the method, and the copy in TCRdb shows in-frame clones only, minus some. The sample includes 25,000 to 35,000 clones. Sequences were obtained from blood buffy coat. The receptor source for this set is a woman aged 18 to 75 with a cervical HPV16 infection that either progressed to CIN3+ or cleared (not recorded which).

The CDR3 region is CSGARGKAYEQYF. Incomplete CDR3 DNA: TGCAGTGGCGCCCGGGGGAAAGCCTACGAG. The rearrangement uses TRBV20-1 and TRBJ2-7; D possibly corresponds to TRBD2 (6 bases). Coverage ceases 3 residues before the CDR3 finishes, and the germline J gene fills in the end. Trimming cost V 7 bases and J 2 bases, with 15 bases left between them. The CDR3 loop spans 13 amino acids. The germline gives CDR1 DFQATT, CDR2 SNEGSKA (reference sequence).

Turning to this clone: The read gets to within 3 residues of the CDR3 end, and the germline J gene fills in the rest. The chain joins TRBV5-4 to TRBJ2-3, with a possible D match to TRBD1 (6 bases). V lost 4 bases and J lost 8, with 17 bases in between. The CDR3 length is 14 residues. The germline V gene has CDR1 SGHNT and CDR2 YYREEE (reference sequence). The CDR3 loop reads CASSAQGNTGTQYF. The covered CDR3 bases are TGTGCCAGCAGCGCACAGGGAAACACGGGTACG.

As for this clone: Read data end 3 residues before the CDR3 end; the end is taken from the germline J gene. The chain carries TRBV30 and TRBJ2-1, with 8 bases fitting TRBD2. The V gene end was trimmed by 3 bases and the J gene end by 3 bases; junction bases not matched to a gene: 7. Germline CDR1 is GTSNPN and CDR2 is SVGIG (reference sequence). The CDR3 is 15 amino acids. The CDR3 bases that were read are TGTGCCTGGAGCTCCGGGACTAGTTTCTACAATGAG. The encoded protein is CAWSSGTSFYNE. The full-length CDR3 reads as CAWSSGTSFYNEQFF.

Notes on this clone: The read finishes 3 residues shy of the CDR3 end, and the germline J gene is used to complete it. The J gene is TRBJ2-1, the V gene TRBV11-2; D gene unclear. This CDR3 region has 12 residues. The V end lost 5 bases, the J end lost 6 bases, and 8 bases lay between the germline ends. Germline V lookup: CDR1 SGHAT, CDR2 FQNNGV. The CDR3 loop is CASSLSRNEQFF. CDR3 DNA (partial): TGTGCCAGCAGCCTCAGTCGCAATGAG.

Comments on this clone: With the read ending 3 residues before the CDR3 end, the germline J gene is used to fill in that end. The chain employs TRBV18 and TRBJ2-5; 7 nucleotides match TRBD1. V trimming: 1 base; J trimming: 4 bases; junction bases outside the gene matches: 3. This CDR3 spans 14 amino acids. Germline values: CDR1 KGHSH, CDR2 LQKENI. The part of the CDR3 DNA that was read is TGTGCCAGCTCACCACAGGGGGCATCAGAGACC. It is translated as CASSPQGASET. The CDR3 as a whole reads CASSPQGASETQYF.

As to this clone: Sequencing ends 3 residues short of the CDR3 end; the germline J gene provides the rest. The rearrangement uses TRBV11-3 and TRBJ2-1; 7 bases fit TRBD2. This CDR3 contains 15 residues. From germline, CDR1 is SGHNT and CDR2 YENEEA. V gave up 6 bases and J gave up 5 bases; unmatched junction bases: 10. The part of the CDR3 DNA that was read is TGTGCCAGCAGGGCGGAGGCGGGGGAAAACAATGAG. It yields the protein CASRAEAGENNE. The full CDR3 reads CASRAEAGENNEQFF.

In the case of this clone: The CDR3 goes on 3 residues after the read ends, and that part is filled in from the germline J gene. The chain recombines TRBV19 with TRBJ2-7; TRBD2 matches 9 bases. Germline CDR1 reads LNHDA; CDR2 reads SQIVND (reference sequence). Trimming at V came to 1 base and at J to 1 base, leaving 8 bases not matched to a gene. The CDR3 consists of 17 residues. CDR3 sequence: CASSIGLAVLYSYEQYF. Partial CDR3 DNA: TGTGCCAGTAGTATAGGACTAGCGGTCCTCTATTCCTACGAG. The variable domain in full, completed from reference TRBV19 and TRBJ2-7, reads DGGITQSPKYLFRKEGQNVTLSCEQNLNHDAMYWYRQDPGQGLRLIYYSQIVNDFQKGDIAEGYSVSREKKESFPLTVTSAQKNPTAFYLCASSIGLAVLYSYEQYFGPGTRLTVT.

As to this clone: The CDR3 end falls 3 residues outside the read, so it is completed with the germline J gene. This chain links TRBV9 with TRBJ2-7; D is perhaps TRBD2 (5 bases). CDR3 length equals 12 residues. V dropped 10 bases and J dropped 0 bases, with 11 bases sitting between them. CDR1 and CDR2 from the germline V gene are SGDLS and YYNGEE. The CDR3 bases that were read are TGTGCCTCTAGCTCCAGCTCCTACGAG. Its translation is CASSSSSYE. In full, the CDR3 reads CASSSSSYEQYF. Full variable domain (outside the CDR3, taken from reference TRBV9 and TRBJ2-7): DSGVTQTPKHLITATGQRVTLRCSPRSGDLSVYWYQQSLDQGLQFLIQYYNGEERAKGNILERFSAQQFPDLHSELNLSSLELGDSALYFCASSSSSYEQYFGPGTRLTVT.

Notes on this clone: Read sequence stops 3 residues before the CDR3 end, and the germline J gene provides the missing end. The chain is built from TRBV30 and TRBJ1-2, with 8 bases aligning to TRBD1. The CDR3 contains 13 residues. Germline CDR1 and CDR2: GTSNPN and SVGIG (reference sequence). The CDR3 sequence: CAWSVQGAYDYTF. The part of the CDR3 DNA that was read is TGTGCCTGGAGTGTTCAGGGGGCGTACGAC.

The DNA read from the CDR3 is TGTGCCAGTAGTATCTTGGGACAGGGGACGGGCGAG. Protein: CASSILGQGTGE. The CDR3, in full, reads CASSILGQGTGEQYF. The gene calls are TRBV19 and TRBJ2-7, with TRBD1 identical over 10 bases. The read stops 3 residues short of the end of the CDR3; the missing end is completed from the germline J gene. V shed 3 bases, J shed 6 bases, and the junction held 8 bases outside the gene matches. This CDR3 has 15 residues. Germline CDR1 LNHDA, CDR2 SQIVND (reference sequence).

CDR3 DNA, as far as it was read: TGCGCCAGCAGCCAAGATGCGGGCGAG. This translates into CASSQDAGE. Given in full, the CDR3 is CASSQDAGEQYF. The rearrangement links TRBV4-1 to TRBJ2-7, with D tentatively TRBD2 (5 bases). The CDR3 end is not reached by the read, which stops 3 residues before it; the germline J gene fills it in. V gave up 0 bases and J gave up 6 bases, with 6 bases separating them. The germline V gene encodes CDR1 MGHRA and CDR2 YSYEKL. CDR3 length: 12 residues.

Regarding this clone: The read ends 3 residues early relative to the CDR3; the germline J gene fills the gap. The V call is TRBV20-1, the J call TRBJ2-1; 9 bases line up with TRBD2. The germline V gene encodes CDR1 DFQATT and CDR2 SNEGSKA (reference sequence). V gave up 5 bases and J gave up 8 bases; unmatched junction bases: 1. This CDR3 is built from 11 residues. The sequenced part of the CDR3 DNA is TGCAGTGCTGGGACTAGCTATGAG. Amino acid sequence: CSAGTSYE. In full, the CDR3 is CSAGTSYEQFF.

In the case of this clone: The read ends 3 residues before the CDR3 terminus; that terminus is restored from the germline J gene. This chain links TRBV20-1 with TRBJ2-1; TRBD2 matches at 8 bases. Per the germline V gene, CDR1 is DFQATT and CDR2 is SNEGSKA (reference sequence). V dropped 5 bases and J dropped 4; count of bases not matched to a gene: 7. The CDR3 length is 14 residues. CDR3 protein: CSAGIAGLYNEQFF. CDR3 DNA, as far as it was read: TGCAGTGCTGGGATAGCGGGGTTATACAATGAG.

About this clone itself: The read gets to within 3 residues of the CDR3 end, and the germline J gene fills in the rest. J is TRBJ1-2 and V is TRBV7-3; possibly TRBD1 for D (5 bases). Germline V lookup: CDR1 SGHTA, CDR2 FQGTGA. This CDR3 is built from 16 residues. Partial CDR3 DNA: TGTGCCAGCAGCTTAACCGGGGGGAGCTCCTACAATGAC. Translated: CASSLTGGSSYND. The CDR3, in full, reads CASSLTGGSSYNDYTF.

As regards this clone: The read stops 3 residues short of the end of the CDR3; the missing end is completed from the germline J gene. This sequence joins TRBV19 and TRBJ2-7; TRBD1 agrees at 7 bases. V was clipped by 3 bases and J by 2 bases; unmatched bases: 7. Per germline, CDR1 LNHDA and CDR2 SQIVND (reference sequence). CDR3 length equals 15 residues. Here the CDR3 reads CASSISRQGTYEQYF. The CDR3 DNA, read in part, is TGTGCCAGTAGTATTTCGAGACAGGGAACCTACGAG.